The sequence of this T cell receptor (beta chain) was determined in a study of cytomegalovirus exposure and HLA in healthy donors (dated by TCRdb to 2017 to 2019). Study-level background: An earlier analysis of a few hundred of the donors reported 276 Gb of sequence data and about 120 million unique TCR beta sequences obtained from about 200 million T cells. Roughly 310 gigabases of sequencing data and approximately 85 million unique TCR sequences were included in an early release covering around 650 HLA-typed donors. Of the approximately 370 genotyped donors, 80% to 90% were placed in the genetic ancestry cluster associated with self-reported Caucasian donors. The study was designed to test whether signatures of past pathogen exposure could be identified by cataloging public T cell receptors. The study used immunosequencing to profile the T cell repertoires of approximately 640 subjects and linked those repertoires to cytomegalovirus serostatus. Besides the first cohort of roughly 640 subjects, a separate validation cohort made up of over 100 different subjects was used. To predict cytomegalovirus infection status, the study combined high-throughput TCR immunosequencing, statistical association of individual TCRs with disease status, and machine learning. To study patterns of TCR occurrence, a later analysis re-analyzed previously published TCR beta repertoires from 666 donors and added high-resolution HLA genotyping. Rather than using new phenotypic data, the later analysis identified candidate immune exposures from TCR beta sequences and from how often those sequences occurred across donors. An earlier analysis of some 500 of the donors applied high-throughput TCR beta sequencing to assess whether each TCR beta V gene segment acted as functional or pseudogenic. Alongside the repertoire data, information on donor age, sex, ethnicity and CMV serostatus was compiled. A later genetic analysis used genome-wide SNP genotypes for 398 of the 666 donors, treating that subset as a discovery cohort. Every discovery cohort repertoire had been produced on one sequencing platform. Class I and class II HLA loci were covered by the typing at four-digit resolution. Typing coverage differed by locus: A, B, C, DRB1 and DQB1 were typed in roughly 620-630 donors, DQA1 in 522, DPA1 in 600 to 610, and DPB1 in 472. Roughly five DR-DQ haplotypes were treated as single units for association and clustering because of strong linkage in the cohort. Among some 400 genotyped donors of the cohort, an average of roughly 230,000 unique TCR beta nucleotide sequences was sequenced per donor, of which 15% to 20% were non-productive.

The research as a whole found: It was suggested by the authors that the approach could potentially be generalized to other disease states and immunological phenotypes. A further reported finding was that TCR beta sequences accurately predicted the HLA-A and HLA-B alleles for most subjects in the first cohort. An earlier analysis of approximately 530 of the donors showed that most TCR beta V segments appeared in productive rearrangements either about 87% or about 30% of the time, which broadly matched IMGT annotations. At a false discovery rate of 0.05, a later analysis linked 15,000 to 20,000 TCR beta sequences to specific HLA alleles. In a later analysis, the rate of TCR association differed among HLA loci, with DRB1 alleles having the most associated TCRs and HLA-C alleles having the fewest. In this cohort, only TCR beta chains were sequenced, and detectable features were limited by the absence of alpha or paired-chain data. The only immune exposure information available for the cohort was CMV serostatus. A few of the identified cytomegalovirus-associated TCR beta chains were confirmed in vitro to be specific for cytomegalovirus antigens. The sequencing pipeline was judged likely to have produced a cluster of highly shared sequence variants as a technical artifact. In a later analysis, most CMV-associated TCR beta chains were found to appear HLA-restricted, with HLA associations seemingly driven largely by CMV exposure. The 87-base-pair reads could not distinguish some IMGT-functional V segments, including TRBV6-2 and TRBV6-3, so those segments were excluded. Compared with the approximately 700-donor mean, donors in an Asian-associated ancestry cluster had fewer N-insertions in productive TCRs, according to a later genetic analysis. In both the original and validation cohorts, the classifier was reported to diagnose cytomegalovirus status with high specificity and sensitivity. A total of 164 TCR beta chains were listed by the study as associated with cytomegalovirus. Roughly uniform sequencing depth across donors was assumed in presence/absence analyses, although this assumption may not hold. Because counts were too low, fewer than 20 rarely observed V segments, including chromosome 9 orphons, were excluded from the earlier analysis of 587 of the donors. Linkage disequilibrium might explain the correlated functional status among segregating V segments, but an unknown experimental factor could not be ruled out. An association between a missense DCLRE1C variant and V-gene and J-gene trimming of TCR beta chains was found in a later genetic analysis and replicated in an independent cohort. While some public TCRs were present in many individuals, most TCR sequences turned up only very rarely across donors. Because HLA typing was unavailable for some donors at each locus, only the typed subset was used in association tests. In a later analysis, HLA-associated TCR beta chains were found to be more clonally expanded and to have lower generation probabilities than equally common non-associated chains. Several of the top co-occurrence clusters appeared to be linked to parvovirus B19, influenza, CMV and Epstein-Barr virus, according to a later analysis. Strong co-occurrence of HLA alleles, especially DR and DQ, made assigning TCR associations to individual alleles difficult.

The cohort consisted of 600 to 750 healthy bone marrow donors. At the time of sampling, all cohort members were nominally healthy, though unrecorded immune exposures were likely present. The donor tested CMV seronegative and was one of the 352 seronegative cohort members. Each donor provided a peripheral blood sample, and peripheral blood mononuclear cells were used for TCR beta sequencing. The Qiagen DNeasy Blood Extraction Kit was used to extract genomic DNA from the blood cell samples. Its CDR3 holds 13 amino acids, cysteine through phenylalanine. Only the CDR3 region is kept as DNA, spanning 39 bases read in frame from base 1. At the junction V is shortened by 6 bases and J by 2 bases, with 9 bases in between. The germline V gene encodes CDR1 ENHRY and CDR2 SYGVKD. The library relied on the immunoSEQ multiplex PCR assay. The multiplex PCR relied on a mix of 60 forward primers for TCR Vbeta segments and 13 reverse primers for TCR Jbeta segments. Amplification of the CDR3 region of rearranged TCR beta genes was performed with a multiplex PCR assay on genomic DNA. The Illumina HiSeq System was used to sequence the amplified TCR beta libraries as 87-base-pair reads. The authors' analysis ran thus. A later analysis tallied approximately 87 million unique TCR beta chains across the 700 or so repertoires, and some 10 million of those chains were shared by two or more donors. Raw reads were error-corrected and collapsed into unique sequences with a nearest-neighbor algorithm that merged closely related sequences to remove PCR and sequencing errors. V, D and J gene segments were assigned by aligning CDR3 sequences to IMGT reference sequences. For a sequence to be retained, a match of at least six nucleotides was required to both a V gene segment and a J gene segment. A rearrangement was called productive if the CDR3 had no stop codons and remained in frame with V and J, and every other rearrangement was called non-productive. CDR3 was defined by IMGT convention, running from the second conserved V-encoded cysteine to the conserved J-encoded phenylalanine. The earlier analysis of some 540 of the donors excluded any sequence lacking an unambiguous match to a single V gene segment. In an earlier analysis of 450 to 750 of the donors, a V segment was called functional when productive rearrangements were above 56.7%, and segregating when the standard deviation between donors exceeded 5%. A statistical classification framework was built for diagnosing cytomegalovirus status from the catalog of TCR beta chain sequences. A later analysis assigned V and J genes by comparing TCR nucleotide sequences with IMGT/GENE-DB human TR gene sequences. Using the TCRdist pipeline, a later analysis assigned CDR3 sequences along with most-parsimonious VDJ recombination scenarios. In a later analysis, each TCR beta chain was defined by its CDR3 amino acid sequence together with its V-gene family, and reads lacking a unique V-gene family were excluded. As a way to deal with suspected cross-contamination and a sequencing artifact, a later analysis dropped 450 to 700 nucleotide sequences that were highly shared and had low generation probability. A later analysis calculated a clonal expansion index for each public chain from normalized within-repertoire ranks of inferred template counts. Generation probabilities in a later analysis came from a VDJ recombination model fitted to out-of-frame rearrangements, and those results were checked against IGoR. In a later analysis, hypergeometric tests were used to score TCR-TCR, TCR-HLA and TCR-CMV co-occurrence, with a repertoire-size bias correction applied to TCR pairs. To estimate false discovery rates, a later analysis permuted the HLA or CMV assignments 20 times. In a later analysis, co-occurring TCRs were grouped using DBSCAN, and TCRdist sequence similarity was added for clustering within HLA-allele-positive subsets. Co-occurrence clustering excluded repertoires with fewer than 30,000 or more than 120,000 public chains, plus five with anomalous nucleotide sharing. Sourced from immuneACCESS, this table was stored by TCRdb with only in-frame sequences that have V and J called. A share of the clones is absent; for the studies checked, an unresolved V gene accounts for under half, and the remainder has no known explanation. Clonal size and the V and J genes are those of that table, whereas D and trimming came from the DNA. The sample has more than 100,000 clones on record. The top ten constitute about 1.4% of the sample.

A note on this clone: The antigen it binds to is not known.

Input material: PBMCs. The sequence derives from a woman in her thirties or forties in good health and CMV-seronegative. The sequence links TRBV10-3 to TRBJ2-3; TRBD1 could be the D gene, as 5 bases match. The CDR3 protein is CAIRGVSTDTQYF. DNA sequence: TGTGCCATCAGAGGGGTCTCCACAGATACGCAGTATTTT.